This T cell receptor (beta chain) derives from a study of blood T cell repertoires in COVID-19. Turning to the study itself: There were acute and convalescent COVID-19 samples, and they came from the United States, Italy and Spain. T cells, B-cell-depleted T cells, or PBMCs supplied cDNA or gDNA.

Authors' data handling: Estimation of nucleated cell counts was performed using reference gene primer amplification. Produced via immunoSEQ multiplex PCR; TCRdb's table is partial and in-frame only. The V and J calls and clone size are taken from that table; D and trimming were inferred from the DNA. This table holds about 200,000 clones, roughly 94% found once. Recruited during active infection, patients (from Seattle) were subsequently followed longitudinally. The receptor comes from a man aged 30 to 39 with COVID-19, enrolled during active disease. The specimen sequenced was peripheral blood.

CDR3 sequence: CSATPDRVNNEQFF. The DNA of the CDR3 is TGCAGTGCGACTCCGGACAGGGTTAACAATGAGCAGTTCTTC. The chain links TRBV29-1 to TRBJ2-1; 8 bases agree with TRBD1. From germline, CDR1 is SQVTM and CDR2 ANQGSEA. This CDR3 contains 14 residues.